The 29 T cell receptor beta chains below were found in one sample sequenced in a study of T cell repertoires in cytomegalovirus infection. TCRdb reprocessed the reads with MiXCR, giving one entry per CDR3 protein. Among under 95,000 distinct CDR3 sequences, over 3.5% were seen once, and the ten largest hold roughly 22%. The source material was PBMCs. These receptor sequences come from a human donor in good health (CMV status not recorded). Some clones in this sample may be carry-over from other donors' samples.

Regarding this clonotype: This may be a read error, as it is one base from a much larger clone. CDR3 sequence reads: CASSLGGLAGGPYKQYF. CDR3 nucleotide sequence: TGTGCCAGCAGTTTGGGGGGACTAGCGGGGGGACCCTACAAGCAGTACTTC. V is TRBV12-3 or TRBV12-4 and J is TRBJ2-7, with 15 positions matching TRBD2. This CDR3 has 17 amino acids.

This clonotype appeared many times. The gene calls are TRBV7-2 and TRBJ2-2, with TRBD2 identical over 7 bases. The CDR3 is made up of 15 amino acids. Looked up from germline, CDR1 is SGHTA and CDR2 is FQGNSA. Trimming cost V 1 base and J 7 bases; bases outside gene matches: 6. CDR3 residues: CASSLGAGLNGELFF. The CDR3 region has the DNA TGTGCCAGCAGCTTAGGAGCGGGGTTAAACGGGGAGCTGTTTTTT.

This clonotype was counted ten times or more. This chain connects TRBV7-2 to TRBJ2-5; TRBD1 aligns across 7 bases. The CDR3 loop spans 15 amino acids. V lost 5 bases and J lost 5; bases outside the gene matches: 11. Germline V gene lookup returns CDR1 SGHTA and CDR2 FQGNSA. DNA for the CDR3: TGTGCCAGCAGCCGGCGACAGGGCGGCAGGGAGACCCAGTACTTC. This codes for CASSRRQGGRETQYF.

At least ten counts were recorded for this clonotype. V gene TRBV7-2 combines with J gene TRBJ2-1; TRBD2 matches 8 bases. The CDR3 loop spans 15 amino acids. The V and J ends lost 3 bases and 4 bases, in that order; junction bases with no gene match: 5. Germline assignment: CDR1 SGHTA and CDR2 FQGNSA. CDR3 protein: CASSFGAGEYNEQFF. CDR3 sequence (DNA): TGTGCCAGCAGCTTTGGAGCGGGGGAGTACAATGAGCAGTTCTTC.

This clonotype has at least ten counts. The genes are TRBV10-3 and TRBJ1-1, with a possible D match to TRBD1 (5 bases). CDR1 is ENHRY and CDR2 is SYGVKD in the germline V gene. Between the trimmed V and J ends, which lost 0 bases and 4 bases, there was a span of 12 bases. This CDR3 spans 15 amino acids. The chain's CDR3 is CAISESGGASTEAFF. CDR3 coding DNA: TGTGCCATCAGTGAGTCGGGAGGGGCGAGCACTGAAGCTTTCTTT.

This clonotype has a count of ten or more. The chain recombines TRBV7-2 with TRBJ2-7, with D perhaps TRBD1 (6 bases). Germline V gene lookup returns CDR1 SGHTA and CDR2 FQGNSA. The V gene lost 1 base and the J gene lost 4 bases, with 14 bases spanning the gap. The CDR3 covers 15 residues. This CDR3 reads CASSLGGQVLYEQYF. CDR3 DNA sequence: TGTGCCAGCAGCTTAGGGGGACAAGTACTTTACGAGCAGTACTTC.

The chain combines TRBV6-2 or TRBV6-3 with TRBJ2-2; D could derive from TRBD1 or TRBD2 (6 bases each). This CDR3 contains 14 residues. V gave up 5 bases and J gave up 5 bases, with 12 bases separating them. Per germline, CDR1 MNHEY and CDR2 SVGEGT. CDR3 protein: CASSQQGGTGELFF. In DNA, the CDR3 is TGTGCCAGCAGTCAACAAGGGGGGACCGGGGAGCTGTTTTTT.

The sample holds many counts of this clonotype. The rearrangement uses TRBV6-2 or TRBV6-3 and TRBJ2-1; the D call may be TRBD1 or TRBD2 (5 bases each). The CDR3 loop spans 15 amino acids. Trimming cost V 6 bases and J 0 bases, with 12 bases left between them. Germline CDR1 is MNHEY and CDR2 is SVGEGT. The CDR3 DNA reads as TGTGCCAGCAGGCCAGGGACCAACTCCTACAATGAGCAGTTCTTC. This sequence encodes CASRPGTNSYNEQFF.

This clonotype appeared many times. The CDR3 nucleotides are TGTGCCAGCAGTCGCTTAAGACAAACAGCCAGCTCCTACGAGCAGTACTTC. Amino acid sequence: CASSRLRQTASSYEQYF. The rearrangement joins TRBV7-8 to TRBJ2-7; D remains ambiguous. The CDR3 loop spans 17 amino acids. The V gene's germline CDR1 is SGHVS and CDR2 FQNEAQ. V was cut by 6 bases and J by 0 bases, with 21 bases left in between.

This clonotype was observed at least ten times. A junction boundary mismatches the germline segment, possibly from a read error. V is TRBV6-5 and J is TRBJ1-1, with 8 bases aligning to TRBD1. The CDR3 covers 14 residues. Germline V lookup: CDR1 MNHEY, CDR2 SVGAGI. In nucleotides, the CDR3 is TGTGCCGGCAGGGGGCGCATGGTGGGGACTGAAGCTTTCTTT. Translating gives CAGRGRMVGTEAFF.

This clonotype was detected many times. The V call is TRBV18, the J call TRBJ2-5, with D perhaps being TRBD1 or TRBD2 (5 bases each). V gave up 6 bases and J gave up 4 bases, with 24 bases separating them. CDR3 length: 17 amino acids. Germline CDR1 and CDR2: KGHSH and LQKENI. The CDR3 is CASSDLETSGYRETQYF. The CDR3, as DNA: TGTGCCAGCTCGGACTTGGAGACTTCAGGGTACCGAGAGACCCAGTACTTC.

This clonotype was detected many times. In nucleotides, the CDR3 is TGTGCCAGCAGTGAAAGACCTAACTATGGCTACACCTTC. It translates to CASSERPNYGYTF. This chain links TRBV25-1 with TRBJ1-2; no clear D. Germline lookup yields CDR1 MGHDK and CDR2 SYGVNS. This CDR3 has 13 amino acids. V lost 2 bases, J lost 0 bases, and 4 bases lay in between.

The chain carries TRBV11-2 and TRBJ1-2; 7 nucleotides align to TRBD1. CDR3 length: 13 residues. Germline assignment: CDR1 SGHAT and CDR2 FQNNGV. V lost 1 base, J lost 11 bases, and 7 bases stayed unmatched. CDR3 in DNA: TGTGCCAGCAGCTTAGTTCGGGACAGTCAATACACCTTC. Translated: CASSLVRDSQYTF.

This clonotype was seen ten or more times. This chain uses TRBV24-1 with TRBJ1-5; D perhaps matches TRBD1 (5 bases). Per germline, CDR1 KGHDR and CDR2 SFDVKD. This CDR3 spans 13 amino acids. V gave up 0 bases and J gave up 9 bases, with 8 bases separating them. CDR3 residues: CATSDLSTGPQHF. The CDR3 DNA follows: TGTGCCACCAGTGATTTGAGCACAGGGCCCCAGCATTTT.

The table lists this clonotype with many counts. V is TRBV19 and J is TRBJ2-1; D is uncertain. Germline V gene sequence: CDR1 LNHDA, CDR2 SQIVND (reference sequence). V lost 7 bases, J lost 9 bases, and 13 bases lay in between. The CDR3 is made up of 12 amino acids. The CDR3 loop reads CASKGGIFEQFF. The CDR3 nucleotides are TGTGCCAGTAAGGGTGGAATTTTTGAGCAGTTCTTC.

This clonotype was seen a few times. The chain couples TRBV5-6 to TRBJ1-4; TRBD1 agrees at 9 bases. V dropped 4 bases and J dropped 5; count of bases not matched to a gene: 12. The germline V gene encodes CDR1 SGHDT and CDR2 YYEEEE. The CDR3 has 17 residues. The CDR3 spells CASSAEGQGPPNEKLFF. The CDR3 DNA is TGTGCCAGCAGCGCGGAAGGACAGGGGCCGCCGAATGAAAAACTGTTTTTT.

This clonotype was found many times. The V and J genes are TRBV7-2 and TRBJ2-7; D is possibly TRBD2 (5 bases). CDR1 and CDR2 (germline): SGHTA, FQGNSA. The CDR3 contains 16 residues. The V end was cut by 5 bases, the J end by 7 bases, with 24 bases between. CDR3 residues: CASSQFPLGLSMEQYF. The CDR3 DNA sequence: TGTGCCAGCAGCCAATTCCCATTAGGACTGTCAATGGAGCAGTACTTC.

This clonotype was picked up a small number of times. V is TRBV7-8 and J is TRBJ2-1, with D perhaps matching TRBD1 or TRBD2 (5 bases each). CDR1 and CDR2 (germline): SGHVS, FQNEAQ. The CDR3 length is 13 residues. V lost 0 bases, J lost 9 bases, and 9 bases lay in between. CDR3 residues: CASSLARGFEQFF. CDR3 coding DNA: TGTGCCAGCAGCTTAGCGAGGGGATTTGAGCAGTTCTTC.

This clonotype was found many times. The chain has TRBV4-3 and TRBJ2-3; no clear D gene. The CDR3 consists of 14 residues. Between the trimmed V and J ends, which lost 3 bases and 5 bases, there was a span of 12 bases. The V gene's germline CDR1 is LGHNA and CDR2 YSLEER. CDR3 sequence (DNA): TGCGCCAGCAGCCAGTCGTCCGGCCTAGATACGCAGTATTTT. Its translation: CASSQSSGLDTQYF.

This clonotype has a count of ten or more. The CDR3 coding sequence is TGTGCCAGCAGCTTAGAAAGGGTCAACTATGGCTACACCTTC. This sequence encodes CASSLERVNYGYTF. The chain joins TRBV7-2 to TRBJ1-2; D gene uncertain. There are 14 residues in the CDR3. The V end lost 1 base, the J end lost 2 bases, and 8 bases lay between the germline ends. The V gene's germline CDR1 is SGHTA and CDR2 FQGNSA. The entire variable domain, with the rest obtained from reference TRBV7-2 and TRBJ1-2, is as follows: GAGVSQSPSNKVTEKGKDVELRCDPISGHTALYWYRQSLGQGLEFLIYFQGNSAPDKSGLPSDRFSAERTGGSVSTLTIQRTQQEDSAVYLCASSLERVNYGYTFGSGTRLTVV.

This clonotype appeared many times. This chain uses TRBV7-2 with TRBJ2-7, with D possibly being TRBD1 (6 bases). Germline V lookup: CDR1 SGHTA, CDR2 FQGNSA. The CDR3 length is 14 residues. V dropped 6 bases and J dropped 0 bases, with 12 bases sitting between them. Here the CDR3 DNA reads TGTGCCAGCAGACGACAGGTGCACTCCTACGAGCAGTACTTC. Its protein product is CASRRQVHSYEQYF.

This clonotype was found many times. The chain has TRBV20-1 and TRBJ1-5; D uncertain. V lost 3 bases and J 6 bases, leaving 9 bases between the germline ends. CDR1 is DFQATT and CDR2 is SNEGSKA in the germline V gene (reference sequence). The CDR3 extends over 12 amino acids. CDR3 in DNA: TGCAGTGCTAGTACCCCCCCTCAGCCCCAGCATTTT. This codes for CSASTPPQPQHF.

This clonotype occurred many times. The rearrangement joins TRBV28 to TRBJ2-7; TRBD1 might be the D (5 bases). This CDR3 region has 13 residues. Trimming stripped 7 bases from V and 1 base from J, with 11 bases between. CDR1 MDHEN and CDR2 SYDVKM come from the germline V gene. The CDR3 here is CASTRQPSYEQYF. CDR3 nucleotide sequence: TGTGCCAGCACTAGACAGCCGTCCTACGAGCAGTACTTC.

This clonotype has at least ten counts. The CDR3 bases are TGTGCCAGCAGCTTAGTTCCCGGAGAGATCACCCCCCAGCATTTT. This codes for CASSLVPGEITPQHF. The genes are TRBV7-2 and TRBJ1-5; no clear D gene. V was cut by 1 base and J by 10 bases, with 17 bases left in between. The CDR3 is 15 residues long. Per germline, CDR1 SGHTA and CDR2 FQGNSA. The variable domain in full, completed from reference TRBV7-2 and TRBJ1-5, reads GAGVSQSPSNKVTEKGKDVELRCDPISGHTALYWYRQSLGQGLEFLIYFQGNSAPDKSGLPSDRFSAERTGGSVSTLTIQRTQQEDSAVYLCASSLVPGEITPQHFGDGTRLSIL.

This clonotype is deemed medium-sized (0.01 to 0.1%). The CDR3 nucleotides are TGTGCCAGCATACAACAGGGGGCCCCCTACTATGGCTACACCTTC. This codes for CASIQQGAPYYGYTF. The V gene is TRBV28, the J gene TRBJ1-2, with TRBD1 matching over 9 bases. Unmatched junction bases numbered 9, after V lost 7 bases and J lost 3 bases. Germline V gene data show CDR1 as MDHEN and CDR2 as SYDVKM. The CDR3 runs to 15 residues.

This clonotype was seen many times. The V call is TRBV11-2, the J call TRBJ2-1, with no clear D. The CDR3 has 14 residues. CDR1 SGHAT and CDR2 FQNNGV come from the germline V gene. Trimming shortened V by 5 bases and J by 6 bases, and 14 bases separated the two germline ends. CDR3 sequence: CASSPQNYINEQFF. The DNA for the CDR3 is TGTGCCAGCAGCCCACAGAACTACATCAATGAGCAGTTCTTC.

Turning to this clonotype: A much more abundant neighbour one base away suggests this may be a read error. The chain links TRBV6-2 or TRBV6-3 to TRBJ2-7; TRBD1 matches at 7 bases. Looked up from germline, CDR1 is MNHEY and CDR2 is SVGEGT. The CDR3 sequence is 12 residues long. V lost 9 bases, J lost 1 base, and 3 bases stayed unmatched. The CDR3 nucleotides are TGTGCCAGAGGGGACAGTTCCTACGAGCAGTACTTC. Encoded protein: CARGDSSYEQYF.

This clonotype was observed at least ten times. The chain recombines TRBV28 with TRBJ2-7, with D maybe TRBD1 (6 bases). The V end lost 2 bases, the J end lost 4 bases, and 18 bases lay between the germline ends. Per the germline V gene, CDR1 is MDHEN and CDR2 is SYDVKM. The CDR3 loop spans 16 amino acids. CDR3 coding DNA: TGTGCCAGCAGTTTAGGCCTGGCTTTCAGGGGTTACGAGCAGTACTTC. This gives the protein CASSLGLAFRGYEQYF. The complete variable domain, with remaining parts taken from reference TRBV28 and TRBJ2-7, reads DVKVTQSSRYLVKRTGEKVFLECVQDMDHENMFWYRQDPGLGLRLIYFSYDVKMKEKGDIPEGYSVSREKKERFSLILESASTNQTSMYLCASSLGLAFRGYEQYFGPGTRLTVT.

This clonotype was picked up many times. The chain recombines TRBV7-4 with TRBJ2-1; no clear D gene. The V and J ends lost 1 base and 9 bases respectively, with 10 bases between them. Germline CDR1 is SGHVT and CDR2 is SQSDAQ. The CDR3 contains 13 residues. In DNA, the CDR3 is TGTGCCAGCAGCTTAGAGGGCTCCACTGAGCAGTTCTTC. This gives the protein CASSLEGSTEQFF.